Below are 15 T cell receptor beta chains sequenced from a single sample in a study of blood T cell repertoires in COVID-19. Profiled with immunoSEQ multiplex PCR; TCRdb holds only in-frame clones, not every one. The table shows about 270,000 clones, with more than 75% occurring only once. Specimen: PBMCs or T cells enriched from blood (not recorded which). The receptor source for this set is a woman in her thirties or forties with acute COVID-19.

This chain uses TRBV4-1 with TRBJ1-4, with a weak D call TRBD1 (6 bases). Germline CDR1 MGHRA, CDR2 YSYEKL. The CDR3 runs to 15 residues. The V and J ends lost 2 bases and 8 bases respectively, with 15 bases between them. DNA for the CDR3: TGCGCCAGCAGCCAAACAGGGTTGGTGTTGGAAAAACTGTTTTTT. Translation gives CASSQTGLVLEKLFF.

The gene calls are TRBV28 and TRBJ2-1, with a possible D match to TRBD1 (7 bases). CDR1 is MDHEN and CDR2 is SYDVKM in the germline V gene. CDR3 size: 15 residues. Trimming removed 5 bases from V and 7 bases from J, with 18 bases in between. The CDR3, as DNA: TGTGCCAGCAGTCTATCAATTGCAGGGGGGAATGAGCAGTTCTTC. This encodes CASSLSIAGGNEQFF.

This clone was picked up one time. The chain has TRBV7-8 and TRBJ2-3, with TRBD2 matching over 8 bases. This CDR3 comprises 18 residues. V shed 5 bases and J 3 bases; nucleotides not matched to a gene: 16. Germline V gene lookup returns CDR1 SGHVS and CDR2 FQNEAQ. The CDR3 sequence is CASSPRPGGEIPTDTQYF. CDR3 in DNA: TGTGCCAGCAGCCCCCGCCCGGGGGGGGAGATACCGACAGATACGCAGTATTTT.

This clone occurred a few times. The rearrangement links TRBV7-6 to TRBJ2-1; 9 positions match TRBD2. Germline assignment: CDR1 SGHVS and CDR2 FNYEAQ. The CDR3 has 16 residues. V dropped 1 base and J dropped 6; count of bases not matched to a gene: 7. The CDR3: CASSLGPAGGINEQFF. In DNA, the CDR3 is TGTGCCAGCAGCTTAGGACCAGCGGGGGGCATCAATGAGCAGTTCTTC.

The chain carries TRBV28 and TRBJ1-2; no clear D gene. The germline V gene encodes CDR1 MDHEN and CDR2 SYDVKM. The length of the CDR3 is 12 residues. Trimming left V 8 bases short and J 4 bases short, with 11 bases between. DNA of the CDR3: TGTGCCAGCTCAGTGGTCAGCTATGGCTACACCTTC. Encoded protein: CASSVVSYGYTF.

The genes are TRBV11-1 and TRBJ2-2; TRBD1 matches 7 bases. Trimming removed 5 bases from V and 6 bases from J; junction bases left unmatched: 6. CDR3 size: 14 residues. Germline CDR1 SGHAT, CDR2 FQDESV (reference sequence). Written as DNA, the CDR3 is TGTGCCAGCAGCACAACAGGGGTGGCCGGGGAGCTGTTTTTT. Its translation: CASSTTGVAGELFF.

The chain employs TRBV7-9 and TRBJ2-6; the match to TRBD1 covers 9 bases. Germline trimming cut 5 bases from V and 0 bases from J; bases unmatched to any gene: 5. The CDR3 length is 17 residues. Germline V CDR1 and CDR2: SEHNR, FQNEAQ (reference sequence). The CDR3 protein is CASSPGTGRSGANVLTF. In nucleotides, the CDR3 is TGTGCCAGCAGCCCAGGGACAGGGCGCTCTGGGGCCAACGTCCTGACTTTC.

V usage is TRBV5-1 and J usage is TRBJ2-3, with D tentatively TRBD1 (5 bases). Germline V gives CDR1 SGHRS, CDR2 YFSETQ. This CDR3 comprises 15 residues. Deletions cut 3 bases from V and 1 base from J, with 12 bases between. The CDR3 sequence is CASSSSTVGTDTQYF. In nucleotides, the CDR3 is TGCGCCAGCAGCTCCTCGACAGTAGGCACAGATACGCAGTATTTT.

The gene calls are TRBV7-3 and TRBJ2-6; a possible D gene is TRBD2 (6 bases). The CDR3 covers 16 residues. Germline V gives CDR1 SGHTA, CDR2 FQGTGA. Trimming cost V 5 bases and J 0 bases, with 11 bases left between them. CDR3 residues: CASSPGRTSGANVLTF. CDR3 bases: TGTGCCAGCAGCCCAGGGAGGACCTCTGGGGCCAACGTCCTGACTTTC.

J is TRBJ2-3 and V is TRBV9; tentative D call: TRBD1 (5 bases). This CDR3 has 13 residues. The germline V gene encodes CDR1 SGDLS and CDR2 YYNGEE. With 3 bases removed from V and 8 bases from J, the gap between germline ends came to 13 bases. The CDR3 region has the DNA TGTGCCAGCAGCGCAACAGGATTACCTACGCAGTATTTT. This sequence encodes CASSATGLPTQYF.

This clone was counted a single time. This chain connects TRBV6-5 to TRBJ1-2, with 9 bases identical to TRBD1. The CDR3 is made up of 15 amino acids. CDR1 is MNHEY and CDR2 is SVGAGI in the germline V gene. V shed 4 bases, J shed 7 bases, and the junction held 10 bases outside the gene matches. CDR3 sequence (DNA): TGTGCCAGCAGTTCACTCGGGACAGGGCTCTTTGGCTACACCTTC. Translating gives CASSSLGTGLFGYTF.

The chain uses TRBV4-1 and TRBJ2-3; 7 nucleotides align to TRBD1. The CDR3 consists of 17 residues. Trimming removed 0 bases from V and 3 bases from J; junction bases left unmatched: 9. CDR1 and CDR2 (germline): MGHRA, YSYEKL. The CDR3 region is CASSQELRQGVTDTQYF. DNA for the CDR3: TGCGCCAGCAGCCAAGAGCTAAGACAGGGTGTGACAGATACGCAGTATTTT.

The CDR3 DNA reads TGTGCCAGCAGCGCGCCCTCTTCCTACGAGCAGTACTTC. Amino acids: CASSAPSSYEQYF. This chain links TRBV7-9 with TRBJ2-7, with D unclear. Germline CDR1 SEHNR, CDR2 FQNEAQ (reference sequence). V dropped 5 bases and J dropped 1 base, with 9 bases sitting between them. This CDR3 contains 13 residues.

In DNA, the CDR3 is TGTGCCAGCAGTCCCGGGGCGGGGGTAGTTAACTATGGCTACACCTTC. Its protein is CASSPGAGVVNYGYTF. V usage is TRBV27 and J usage is TRBJ1-2; perhaps TRBD1 as D (5 bases). The V end was cut by 5 bases, the J end by 1 base, with 17 bases between. Germline values: CDR1 MNHEY, CDR2 SMNVEV (reference sequence). The CDR3 loop spans 16 amino acids.

The chain joins TRBV18 to TRBJ1-1, with a tentative D call TRBD1 (5 bases). Germline CDR1 is KGHSH and CDR2 is LQKENI. The CDR3 runs to 17 residues. Trimming shortened V by 5 bases and J by 0 bases, and 19 bases separated the two germline ends. The CDR3 here is CASSATARTTMNTEAFF. The CDR3, as DNA: TGTGCCAGCTCAGCGACAGCTCGTACAACGATGAACACTGAAGCTTTCTTT.